Each of the 18 T cell receptor beta chains below was sequenced from the same sample in a study of T cell responses to AZD1222 COVID-19 vaccine. Assay: immunoSEQ multiplex PCR; the TCRdb copy retains only in-frame clones and omits some. The data contain under 150,000 clones, 80% to 95% of them seen just once; the ten biggest clones take up roughly 1.1%. The input for sequencing was peripheral blood, taken 28 days after the second AZD1222 dose. The receptors shown here come from an adult who received the AZD1222 COVID-19 vaccine.

The rearrangement joins TRBV7-2 to TRBJ1-4; D possibly corresponds to TRBD1 (6 bases). CDR3 size: 13 residues. Germline CDR1 SGHTA, CDR2 FQGNSA. Deletions cut 5 bases from V and 14 bases from J, with 18 bases between. CDR3 sequence: CASSQDMGTLLFF. CDR3 coding DNA: TGTGCCAGCAGCCAGGACATGGGGACATTGCTGTTTTTT.

In its sample, this clone was seen once. Other DNA sequences in the sample encode the same CDR3. This rearrangement joins TRBV12-3 or TRBV12-4 to TRBJ1-1; unclear D gene. The CDR3 has 12 amino acids. V lost 3 bases, J lost 3 bases, and 5 bases lay in between. This CDR3 is CASSLADTEAFF. The CDR3 region has the DNA TGTGCCAGCAGTTTGGCCGACACTGAAGCTTTCTTT.

The genes are TRBV3-1 (or the pseudogene TRBV3-2) and TRBJ1-6; unclear D gene. This CDR3 comprises 14 residues. Trimming removed 3 bases at V and 14 bases at J, with 17 bases between. Looked up from germline, CDR1 is LGHDT and CDR2 is YNNKEL (reference sequence). In nucleotides, the CDR3 is TGTGCCAGCAGCCAGTCACAGCAACAATTCACCCTCCACTTT. This sequence encodes CASSQSQQQFTLHF.

The chain joins TRBV6-2 or TRBV6-3 to TRBJ1-2; TRBD1 is a possible D gene (5 bases). The germline CDR1 and CDR2 sequences are MNHEY and SVGEGT. The CDR3 covers 13 residues. Trimming left V 2 bases short and J 4 bases short, with 8 bases between. Here the CDR3 reads CASSYVGGYGYTF. CDR3 nucleotide sequence: TGTGCCAGCAGTTACGTCGGGGGCTATGGCTACACCTTC.

This chain joins TRBV2 and TRBJ2-1, with 10 bases that match TRBD2. V lost 7 bases and J lost 3; bases outside the gene matches: 6. Per germline, CDR1 SNHLY and CDR2 FYNNEI. There are 15 residues in the CDR3. The CDR3 spells CASTKLAGSYNEQFF. Written as DNA, the CDR3 is TGTGCCAGCACCAAACTAGCGGGGAGCTACAATGAGCAGTTCTTC.

The J gene is TRBJ2-5, the V gene TRBV6-5, with D perhaps matching TRBD1 or TRBD2 (6 bases each). The V and J ends lost 10 bases and 5 bases respectively, with 20 bases between them. Germline-derived CDR1 and CDR2 are MNHEY and SVGAGI. The CDR3 runs 14 residues. DNA for the CDR3: TGTGCCACCGGGGGAACTCACAGGGTCGAGACCCAGTACTTC. Translation gives CATGGTHRVETQYF.

The rearrangement joins TRBV6-1 to TRBJ1-3; 8 bases are a match to TRBD1. Germline CDR1 MNHNS, CDR2 SASEGT. The CDR3 runs 15 residues. V was clipped by 1 base and J by 5 bases; unmatched bases: 4. The CDR3 coding sequence is TGTGCCAGCAGTGAAGGACAGGGGCAAAGAAACACCATATATTTT. It specifies CASSEGQGQRNTIYF.

The V gene is TRBV30, the J gene TRBJ2-7; TRBD1 matches 8 bases. CDR1 GTSNPN and CDR2 SVGIG come from the germline V gene (reference sequence). V lost 7 bases, J lost 3 bases, and 14 bases stayed unmatched. The CDR3 length is 15 residues. In DNA form, the CDR3 reads TGTGCCTCGGGTAAGGGGACAGGAGGTAACTACGAGCAGTACTTC. This gives the protein CASGKGTGGNYEQYF.

The rearrangement uses TRBV12-3 or TRBV12-4 and TRBJ2-7, with D perhaps TRBD1 or TRBD2 (5 bases each). The V end lost 6 bases, the J end lost 2 bases, and 11 bases lay between the germline ends. The CDR3 loop spans 13 amino acids. The CDR3, as DNA: TGTGCCAGCAGGGCCGGGACGACCTACGAGCAGTACTTC. This translates into CASRAGTTYEQYF.

This clone came up once. V and J are TRBV6-4 and TRBJ2-2; TRBD2 aligns across 10 bases. CDR3 length: 14 amino acids. V was pared by 5 bases and J by 5 bases, with 2 bases of the junction left unmatched. Per the germline V gene, CDR1 is MRHNA and CDR2 is SNTAGT. CDR3 coding DNA: TGTGCCAGCAGTAGGACTAGCGGTACCGGGGAGCTGTTTTTT. Its protein is CASSRTSGTGELFF.

The CDR3 sequence is CATSRGGGATNEKLFF. In DNA, the CDR3 is TGTGCCACCAGCAGAGGCGGTGGAGCAACTAATGAAAAACTGTTTTTT. V is TRBV15 and J is TRBJ1-4; D ambiguous. Germline V gene sequence: CDR1 LNHNV, CDR2 YYDKDF (reference sequence). Trimming left V 1 base short and J 0 bases short, with 9 bases between. This CDR3 contains 16 residues.

This chain joins TRBV14 and TRBJ2-7, with D possibly being TRBD2 (6 bases). This CDR3 contains 14 residues. Trimming cost V 4 bases and J 3 bases, with 13 bases left between them. Germline CDR1 is SGHDN and CDR2 is FVKESK. In nucleotides, the CDR3 is TGTGCCAGCAGCCGGGACTGGACCAACTACGAGCAGTACTTC. Amino acids: CASSRDWTNYEQYF.

This rearrangement joins TRBV5-1 to TRBJ2-3; 8 nucleotides agree with TRBD1. Germline CDR1 is SGHRS and CDR2 is YFSETQ. This CDR3 is built from 14 residues. Trimming cost V 3 bases and J 10 bases; bases outside gene matches: 10. Here the CDR3 reads CASSYDRGWQPQYF. The CDR3, as DNA: TGCGCCAGCAGCTACGACAGGGGATGGCAGCCGCAGTATTTT.

The gene calls are TRBV30 and TRBJ1-1; D remains unclear. V shed 5 bases and J shed 1 base, with 2 bases lying between them. Germline CDR1 is GTSNPN and CDR2 is SVGIG (reference sequence). The CDR3 extends over 10 amino acids. CDR3 bases: TGTGCCTGGGGGAACACTGAAGCTTTCTTT. Translating gives CAWGNTEAFF. The entire variable domain, with the rest obtained from reference TRBV30 and TRBJ1-1, is as follows: SQTIHQWPATLVQPVGSPLSLECTVEGTSNPNLYWYRQAAGRGLQLLFYSVGIGQISSEVPQNLSASRPQDRQFILSSKKLLLSDSGFYLCAWGNTEAFFGQGTRLTVV.

A word on this clone: Possible read error: a much larger clone is one base away. The chain is built from TRBV7-2 and TRBJ2-7; unclear D gene. CDR1 and CDR2 from the germline V gene are SGHTA and FQGNSA. V was clipped by 5 bases and J by 3 bases, with 5 bases between them. This CDR3 region has 11 residues. CDR3 in amino acids: CASSRSYEQYF. DNA for the CDR3: TGTGCCAGCAGCCGGAGCTACGAGCAGTACTTC.

This chain uses TRBV25-1 with TRBJ2-7, with D possibly matching TRBD2 (5 bases). This CDR3 has 12 amino acids. The V end lost 5 bases, the J end lost 3 bases, and 8 bases lay between the germline ends. Germline V CDR1 and CDR2: MGHDK, SYGVNS. The CDR3 loop is CASSPGNYEQYF. CDR3 in DNA: TGTGCCAGCAGTCCGGGGAACTACGAGCAGTACTTC.

V usage is TRBV18 and J usage is TRBJ1-4, with TRBD1 matching over 7 bases. Germline V gene data show CDR1 as KGHSH and CDR2 as LQKENI. Trimming removed 6 bases from V and 1 base from J; junction bases left unmatched: 2. This CDR3 contains 14 residues. The CDR3 DNA is TGTGCCAGCTCCCAGGGGGAAACTAATGAAAAACTGTTTTTT. Protein sequence: CASSQGETNEKLFF.

This clone was seen a handful of times. V usage is TRBV7-3 and J usage is TRBJ2-1; 7 nucleotides align to TRBD2. The CDR3 totals 14 residues. Germline trimming cut 5 bases from V and 4 bases from J; bases unmatched to any gene: 5. Per the germline V gene, CDR1 is SGHTA and CDR2 is FQGTGA. CDR3 in amino acids: CASSKAGLYNEQFF. DNA for the CDR3: TGTGCCAGCAGCAAAGCGGGACTATACAATGAGCAGTTCTTC.